A selection of T cell receptor beta chains follows, all from one sample in a study of T cell responses to AZD1222 COVID-19 vaccine. Measured with immunoSEQ multiplex PCR; TCRdb has only the in-frame clones, and not every one. The sample yields approximately 120,000 clones, around nine tenths seen once. The specimen was peripheral blood, collected on day 0 of AZD1222 vaccination. These receptors were collected from an adult in good health. Both conserved end residues are part of each CDR3. D genes are given only for firm matches. The size field is filled for only some rows; it gives once, few, many or a size class.

D gene: TRBD1
J gene: TRBJ1-1
V gene: TRBV19
clone size: few
CDR3 protein: CASSSQGGQAFF
CDR3 DNA: TGTGCCAGTAGTAGCCAGGGGGGTCAAGCTTTCTTT

D gene: -
J gene: TRBJ2-7
V gene: TRBV18
clone size: few
CDR3 protein: CASSRSGGTDEQYF
CDR3 DNA: TGTGCCAGCTCCCGTTCAGGGGGGACCGACGAGCAGTACTTC

D gene: TRBD1
J gene: TRBJ1-2
V gene: TRBV2
clone size: -
CDR3 protein: CASRRQGQIYGYTF
CDR3 DNA: TGTGCCAGCCGCCGCCAGGGACAGATCTATGGCTACACCTTC

D gene: -
J gene: TRBJ2-7
V gene: TRBV2
clone size: -
CDR3 protein: CASRLLRWDEQYF
CDR3 DNA: TGTGCCAGCAGGCTACTTAGATGGGACGAGCAGTACTTC

D gene: -
J gene: TRBJ2-6
V gene: TRBV9
clone size: -
CDR3 protein: CASSAKTGWGSGANVLTF
CDR3 DNA: TGTGCCAGCAGCGCCAAAACCGGCTGGGGCTCTGGGGCCAACGTCCTGACTTTC

D gene: -
J gene: TRBJ1-4
V gene: TRBV3-1/TRBV3-2
clone size: -
CDR3 protein: CASSQEGQGKLFF
CDR3 DNA: TGTGCCAGCAGCCAAGAAGGGCAGGGAAAACTGTTTTTT

D gene: -
J gene: TRBJ1-6
V gene: TRBV9
clone size: few
CDR3 protein: CASSVEQRDSPLHF
CDR3 DNA: TGTGCCAGCAGCGTAGAACAGAGAGACTCACCCCTCCACTTT

D gene: TRBD2
J gene: TRBJ2-1
V gene: TRBV2
clone size: -
CDR3 protein: CASRGTGTRDLYGQFF
CDR3 DNA: TGTGCCAGCAGGGGCACCGGGACTAGAGACCTTTACGGGCAGTTCTTC

D gene: TRBD1
J gene: TRBJ1-2
V gene: TRBV4-3
clone size: -
CDR3 protein: CASSPRTGGDSNYGYTF
CDR3 DNA: TGCGCCAGCAGCCCACGGACAGGAGGGGACTCTAACTATGGCTACACCTTC

D gene: -
J gene: TRBJ1-6
V gene: TRBV7-2
clone size: -
CDR3 protein: CASSLDGTDNSPLHF
CDR3 DNA: TGTGCCAGCAGCTTAGACGGGACGGATAATTCACCCCTCCACTTT

D gene: TRBD2
J gene: TRBJ2-1
V gene: TRBV28
clone size: -
CDR3 protein: CASSLYPSGSPYNEQFF
CDR3 DNA: TGTGCCAGCAGTTTATACCCGAGCGGGAGTCCTTACAATGAGCAGTTCTTC

D gene: TRBD1
J gene: TRBJ2-1
V gene: TRBV6-6
clone size: -
CDR3 protein: CASSRGQGEGVRNEQFF
CDR3 DNA: TGTGCCAGCAGTCGCGGACAGGGGGAAGGGGTACGCAATGAGCAGTTCTTC

D gene: -
J gene: TRBJ2-7
V gene: TRBV28
clone size: -
CDR3 protein: CASSLPATIRARYEQYF
CDR3 DNA: TGTGCCAGCAGTTTACCGGCGACCATCCGGGCCCGCTACGAGCAGTACTTC

D gene: TRBD1
J gene: TRBJ1-4
V gene: TRBV2
clone size: -
CDR3 protein: CASTPGQGLFF
CDR3 DNA: TGTGCCAGCACACCGGGACAGGGGCTTTTTTTT

D gene: TRBD1
J gene: TRBJ2-7
V gene: TRBV5-1
clone size: -
CDR3 protein: CASSNPGQAYEQYF
CDR3 DNA: TGCGCCAGCAGCAACCCGGGACAGGCTTACGAGCAGTACTTC

D gene: -
J gene: TRBJ1-2
V gene: TRBV6-6
clone size: once
CDR3 protein: CASSYPVGTNYGYTF
CDR3 DNA: TGTGCCAGCAGTTACCCCGTGGGGACTAACTATGGCTACACCTTC

D gene: -
J gene: TRBJ1-1
V gene: TRBV6-5
clone size: once
CDR3 protein: CASSYLASKNTEAFF
CDR3 DNA: TGTGCCAGCAGTTATCTGGCATCTAAGAACACTGAAGCTTTCTTT

D gene: TRBD2
J gene: TRBJ2-1
V gene: TRBV3-1/TRBV3-2
clone size: -
CDR3 protein: CASSQEGLAGGIWDEQFF
CDR3 DNA: TGTGCCAGCAGCCAAGAGGGACTAGCGGGAGGCATATGGGATGAGCAGTTCTTC

D gene: TRBD2
J gene: TRBJ2-1
V gene: TRBV29-1
clone size: -
CDR3 protein: CSALTSGRGTSTYNEQFF
CDR3 DNA: TGCAGCGCCCTCACTAGCGGGAGAGGGACAAGTACCTACAATGAGCAGTTCTTC

D gene: -
J gene: TRBJ2-4
V gene: TRBV6-2/TRBV6-3
clone size: -
CDR3 protein: CASSRSTAGGAKNIQYF
CDR3 DNA: TGTGCCAGCAGCCGATCGACCGCTGGGGGGGCCAAAAACATTCAGTACTTC

D gene: TRBD1
J gene: TRBJ2-1
V gene: TRBV27
clone size: -
CDR3 protein: CASSWDRNNEQFF
CDR3 DNA: TGTGCCAGCAGTTGGGACAGGAACAATGAGCAGTTCTTC

D gene: -
J gene: TRBJ2-1
V gene: TRBV19
clone size: once
CDR3 protein: CASSTRRVEQFF
CDR3 DNA: TGTGCCAGTAGTACCCGGAGGGTTGAGCAGTTCTTC

D gene: -
J gene: TRBJ1-2
V gene: TRBV28
clone size: -
CDR3 protein: CASSLAGTYGYTF
CDR3 DNA: TGTGCCAGCAGTCTGGCAGGCACCTATGGCTACACCTTC

D gene: -
J gene: TRBJ2-7
V gene: TRBV2
clone size: -
CDR3 protein: CASSEGTYTSEQYF
CDR3 DNA: TGTGCCAGCAGTGAGGGGACATACACCTCCGAGCAGTACTTC

D gene: TRBD2
J gene: TRBJ2-1
V gene: TRBV19
clone size: -
CDR3 protein: CASSIGTSGLPASEQFF
CDR3 DNA: TGTGCCAGTAGTATAGGGACTAGCGGGCTTCCCGCTAGTGAGCAGTTCTTC

D gene: TRBD2
J gene: TRBJ2-7
V gene: TRBV5-1
clone size: -
CDR3 protein: CASSLERGHYEQYF
CDR3 DNA: TGCGCCAGCAGCTTGGAGCGGGGTCACTACGAGCAGTACTTC

D gene: -
J gene: TRBJ2-2
V gene: TRBV7-3
clone size: -
CDR3 protein: CASSLTGYTGELFF
CDR3 DNA: TGTGCCAGCAGCTTAACAGGGTACACCGGGGAGCTGTTTTTT

D gene: -
J gene: TRBJ2-1
V gene: TRBV7-6
clone size: -
CDR3 protein: CASSRYTGLYNEQFF
CDR3 DNA: TGTGCCAGCAGCCGATATACGGGATTGTACAATGAGCAGTTCTTC

D gene: -
J gene: TRBJ1-5
V gene: TRBV4-3
clone size: -
CDR3 protein: CASSQDLAGVGQPQHF
CDR3 DNA: TGCGCCAGCAGCCAAGATTTGGCAGGGGTTGGGCAGCCCCAGCATTTT

D gene: -
J gene: TRBJ2-2
V gene: TRBV29-1
clone size: -
CDR3 protein: CSVVQTGNTGELFF
CDR3 DNA: TGCAGCGTTGTACAGACAGGGAACACCGGGGAGCTGTTTTTT

D gene: -
J gene: TRBJ2-7
V gene: TRBV3-1/TRBV3-2
clone size: -
CDR3 protein: CASSVTQGGYEQYF
CDR3 DNA: TGTGCCAGCAGCGTGACGCAGGGGGGGTACGAGCAGTACTTC

D gene: -
J gene: TRBJ1-1
V gene: TRBV5-1
clone size: -
CDR3 protein: CASSLLEGAATEAFF
CDR3 DNA: TGCGCCAGCAGCTTGTTGGAGGGAGCGGCCACTGAAGCTTTCTTT

D gene: -
J gene: TRBJ1-2
V gene: TRBV28
clone size: -
CDR3 protein: CASSTPGRGYGYTF
CDR3 DNA: TGTGCCAGCAGTACCCCGGGGCGGGGATATGGCTACACCTTC

D gene: -
J gene: TRBJ1-2
V gene: TRBV19
clone size: -
CDR3 protein: CASRDVYGYTF
CDR3 DNA: TGTGCCAGTAGGGATGTGTATGGCTACACCTTC

D gene: -
J gene: TRBJ2-1
V gene: TRBV7-3
clone size: -
CDR3 protein: CASSVHPGAPYNEQFF
CDR3 DNA: TGTGCCAGCAGCGTACACCCCGGGGCCCCTTACAATGAGCAGTTCTTC

D gene: TRBD1
J gene: TRBJ1-6
V gene: TRBV5-1
clone size: few
CDR3 protein: CASSLRQGADSPLHF
CDR3 DNA: TGCGCCAGCAGCTTACGACAGGGGGCTGATTCACCCCTCCACTTT